The 28 T cell receptor beta chains in this list originate from one sample, sequenced in a study of T-cell reconstitution after alpha-beta-depleted transplantation in children (dated by TCRdb to 2016 to 2018). Library preparation used PCR. Sequencing took place on an Illumina HiSeq 2500. TCR library preparation used molecular barcoding, with unique molecular identifiers applied to normalize quantification of the TCRbeta repertoire. TCRdb trimmed the raw reads at Q25, called clones with MiXCR and kept productive beta chains. Rows merge per CDR3 protein into single entries with the most common DNA and genes. This sample lists roughly 610,000 distinct CDR3 sequences; 10% were detected once. The biggest ten clones account for 3.5% to 5% of the sample. The sequencing here drew on PBMCs from the stem cell graft donor, taken from the stem cell graft. These receptors were taken from a human donor who donated a stem cell graft to a child with acute myeloid leukemia.

The sample holds many counts of this clonotype. The rearrangement joins TRBV4-3 to TRBJ1-1, with D unclear. CDR1 and CDR2 from the germline V gene are LGHNA and YSLEER. Deletions cut 0 bases from V and 1 base from J, with 6 bases between. CDR3 size: 14 residues. The CDR3 coding sequence is TGCGCCAGCAGCCAAGATGGGCAGAACACTGAAGCTTTCTTT. Its protein is CASSQDGQNTEAFF.

J is TRBJ2-3 and V is TRBV11-2; possible D gene TRBD2, 8 bases. Trimming left V 3 bases short and J 2 bases short, with 15 bases between. Looked up from germline, CDR1 is SGHAT and CDR2 is FQNNGV. CDR3 length: 16 amino acids. CDR3 loop: CASSLGQREPTDTQYF. The CDR3 DNA is TGTGCCAGCAGCTTGGGACAGCGGGAGCCCACAGATACGCAGTATTTT.

This clonotype was detected a few times. The J gene is TRBJ2-7, the V gene TRBV7-2; 10 positions match TRBD2. V lost 0 bases, J lost 5 bases, and 10 bases stayed unmatched. The V gene's germline CDR1 is SGHTA and CDR2 FQGNSA. The length of the CDR3 is 17 residues. In DNA form, the CDR3 reads TGTGCCAGCAGCTTAGCCCCCCGGCTAGCGGGAGCCCACGAGCAGTACTTC. This codes for CASSLAPRLAGAHEQYF.

This clonotype was counted between two and nine times. The V call is TRBV28, the J call TRBJ2-1; 9 positions agree with TRBD2. V gave up 5 bases and J gave up 6 bases; unmatched junction bases: 8. Germline V gene lookup returns CDR1 MDHEN and CDR2 SYDVKM. This CDR3 has 15 amino acids. The CDR3, as DNA: TGTGCCAGCAGTGATCCGGGCGGGGGGGCCAATGAGCAGTTCTTC. Amino acid sequence: CASSDPGGGANEQFF.

This clonotype was counted between two and nine times. V usage is TRBV7-9 and J usage is TRBJ1-5, with TRBD1 as a possible D gene (6 bases). Trimming shortened V by 5 bases and J by 7 bases, and 18 bases separated the two germline ends. From germline, CDR1 is SEHNR and CDR2 FQNEAQ (reference sequence). The CDR3 spans 15 residues. The CDR3, as DNA: TGTGCCAGCAGCCTTACAGGGATTGAGTCCCAGCCCCAGCATTTT. Its translation: CASSLTGIESQPQHF.

The gene calls are TRBV20-1 and TRBJ1-1, with D unclear. Deletions cut 5 bases from V and 4 bases from J, with 17 bases between. The CDR3 consists of 14 residues. The germline gives CDR1 DFQATT, CDR2 SNEGSKA (reference sequence). In nucleotides, the CDR3 is TGCAGTGCTCCGGACCCCCGGTCGGGCACTGAAGCTTTCTTT. This translates into CSAPDPRSGTEAFF.

V and J are TRBV14 and TRBJ1-2, with D possibly TRBD1 on 6 matching bases. The CDR3 has 13 amino acids. Trimming removed 1 base at V and 7 bases at J, with 10 bases between. Germline V lookup: CDR1 SGHDN, CDR2 FVKESK. CDR3 sequence reads: CASSQVTGRGYTF. The DNA for the CDR3 is TGTGCCAGCAGCCAAGTCACAGGGCGTGGCTACACCTTC.

This clonotype was detected ten times or more. The gene calls are TRBV20-1 and TRBJ2-6; no reliable D call. Deletions cut 0 bases from V and 4 bases from J, with 7 bases between. The CDR3 runs to 14 residues. The germline V gene has CDR1 DFQATT and CDR2 SNEGSKA (reference sequence). CDR3 sequence: CSARDLGGANVLTF. CDR3 nucleotide sequence: TGCAGTGCTAGAGATTTGGGAGGGGCCAACGTCCTGACTTTC.

This clonotype was seen repeatedly, ten times or more. The chain links TRBV30 to TRBJ2-4; 7 nucleotides match TRBD1. The CDR3 is 11 amino acids. The V segment lost 6 bases and the J segment 8 bases; nucleotides outside the gene matches: 4. Per the germline V gene, CDR1 is GTSNPN and CDR2 is SVGIG (reference sequence). CDR3 sequence reads: CACRDSHIQYF. In DNA form, the CDR3 reads TGTGCCTGCCGGGACAGCCACATTCAGTACTTC.

About this clonotype: A read error is likely, as this CDR3 ends without the conserved phenylalanine or tryptophan. The J gene is TRBJ1-2, the V gene TRBV5-1; D is perhaps TRBD1 (6 bases). The CDR3 is 15 amino acids. V lost 3 bases to trimming and J lost 7 bases, with 19 bases between them. Looked up from germline, CDR1 is SGHRS and CDR2 is YFSETQ. This chain's CDR3 is CASSSEVQGLGGYTY. Here the CDR3 DNA reads TGCGCCAGCAGCTCCGAGGTACAGGGCCTAGGTGGCTACACCTAC.

This clonotype was seen ten or more times. The chain recombines TRBV20-1 with TRBJ2-5; TRBD2 matches at 12 bases. Looked up from germline, CDR1 is DFQATT and CDR2 is SNEGSKA (reference sequence). The CDR3 sequence is 15 residues long. The trim removed 6 bases at V and 5 bases at J, leaving 10 bases unmatched. CDR3 DNA: TGCAGTGCCCTTCCTGGACTAGCGGGGAGGGAGACCCAGTACTTC. Translated, it gives CSALPGLAGRETQYF.

This clonotype showed up many times. The chain links TRBV7-6 to TRBJ2-3; 8 positions match TRBD2. This CDR3 region has 15 residues. Germline values: CDR1 SGHVS, CDR2 FNYEAQ. The V and J ends lost 5 bases and 0 bases, in that order; junction bases with no gene match: 4. The CDR3 loop is CASSQTSASTDTQYF. CDR3 nucleotides: TGTGCCAGCAGCCAGACTAGCGCGAGCACAGATACGCAGTATTTT. Drawing the rest from reference TRBV7-6 and TRBJ2-3, the complete variable domain is GAGVSQSPRYKVTKRGQDVALRCDPISGHVSLYWYRQALGQGPEFLTYFNYEAQQDKSGLPNDRFSAERPEGSISTLTIQRTEQRDSAMYRCASSQTSASTDTQYFGPGTRLTVL.

The chain employs TRBV11-2 and TRBJ2-3, with 12 positions matching TRBD2. CDR3 size: 18 residues. Germline CDR1 SGHAT, CDR2 FQNNGV. The V and J ends lost 1 base and 6 bases, in that order; junction bases with no gene match: 11. CDR3 sequence reads: CASSLVSGTSGSRDTQYF. The CDR3 bases are TGTGCCAGCAGCTTAGTTTCCGGGACTAGCGGGTCGAGGGATACGCAGTATTTT. Full variable domain (missing parts from reference TRBV11-2 and TRBJ2-3): EAGVAQSPRYKIIEKRQSVAFWCNPISGHATLYWYQQILGQGPKLLIQFQNNGVVDDSQLPKDRFSAERLKGVDSTLKIQPAKLEDSAVYLCASSLVSGTSGSRDTQYFGPGTRLTVL.

The V gene is TRBV20-1, the J gene TRBJ2-7, with 12 bases that match TRBD2. CDR3 size: 14 residues. The junction had 6 bases not matched to a gene; V was cut back by 6 bases and J by 3 bases. Germline loops: CDR1 DFQATT, CDR2 SNEGSKA (reference sequence). The CDR3 reads CSARLAGEVYEQYF. CDR3 DNA sequence: TGCAGTGCGCGACTAGCGGGAGAGGTCTACGAGCAGTACTTC.

The gene calls are TRBV4-3 and TRBJ1-2, with D perhaps TRBD1 (6 bases). The V end was cut by 3 bases, the J end by 9 bases, with 14 bases between. CDR1 is LGHNA, CDR2 YSLEER, per germline. This CDR3 is 13 amino acids long. The CDR3 DNA reads TGCGCCAGCAGCCAGATGGACAGCCTGCGCTACACCTTC. This sequence encodes CASSQMDSLRYTF.

The V call is TRBV6-1, the J call TRBJ2-3, with a possible D match to TRBD1 (6 bases). Per germline, CDR1 MNHNS and CDR2 SASEGT. The V end lost 7 bases, the J end lost 0 bases, and 17 bases lay between the germline ends. CDR3 size: 16 residues. CDR3 sequence: CASTQGAGVSTDTQYF. In DNA form, the CDR3 reads TGTGCCAGCACCCAAGGGGCAGGGGTTAGCACAGATACGCAGTATTTT.

The chain links TRBV29-1 to TRBJ2-3; D uncertain. The CDR3 sequence is 12 residues long. Germline CDR1 SQVTM, CDR2 ANQGSEA. The V gene lost 3 bases and the J gene lost 3 bases, with 7 bases spanning the gap. The CDR3 is CSVDVTTDTQYF. CDR3 in DNA: TGCAGCGTTGATGTTACTACAGATACGCAGTATTTT.

This clonotype appeared many times. The chain links TRBV20-1 to TRBJ2-1; 11 bases agree with TRBD2. This CDR3 contains 15 residues. V shed 2 bases and J 13 bases; nucleotides not matched to a gene: 13. From germline, CDR1 is DFQATT and CDR2 SNEGSKA (reference sequence). CDR3 loop: CSARSPSGRILHQFF. CDR3 in DNA: TGCAGTGCTAGATCTCCTAGCGGGAGGATTCTTCATCAGTTCTTC.

The chain is built from TRBV7-3 and TRBJ2-3, with D possibly called TRBD1 or TRBD2 (6 bases each). CDR3 length: 20 residues. Germline V gene data show CDR1 as SGHTA and CDR2 as FQGTGA. V lost 3 bases, J lost 6 bases, and 31 bases lay in between. As DNA, the CDR3 is TGTGCCAGCAGCTTGAGACCTCTACGGGGGCTAGCTAATTTAGTTGATACGCAGTATTTT. Its translation: CASSLRPLRGLANLVDTQYF.

The chain is built from TRBV4-2 and TRBJ2-3, with 10 bases identical to TRBD2. Germline CDR1 LGHNA, CDR2 YNFKEQ. The CDR3 spans 16 residues. V was clipped by 10 bases and J by 1 base; unmatched bases: 11. CDR3 residues: CAMGFGLAGGTDTQYF. CDR3 DNA sequence: TGTGCCATGGGCTTTGGGCTAGCGGGAGGCACAGATACGCAGTATTTT.

The table lists this clonotype with a few counts. This chain uses TRBV16 with TRBJ2-1, with D unresolved. V was cut by 0 bases and J by 0 bases, with 15 bases left in between. Germline CDR1 reads KGHSY; CDR2 reads FQNENV. CDR3 length: 18 amino acids. CDR3 coding DNA: TGTGCCAGCAGCCAATCGGTACCCACTCTGAGCTCCTACAATGAGCAGTTCTTC. Protein: CASSQSVPTLSSYNEQFF.

The V gene is TRBV5-5, the J gene TRBJ1-3; 9 bases map to TRBD1. Germline CDR1 is SGHKS and CDR2 is YYEKEE (reference sequence). The CDR3 spans 17 residues. V trimming: 2 bases; J trimming: 0 bases; junction bases outside the gene matches: 6. CDR3 DNA: TGTGCCAGCAGCTTTGGGACAGGGATCATCTCTGGAAACACCATATATTTT. Translating gives CASSFGTGIISGNTIYF.

This clonotype was seen ten or more times. This chain joins TRBV6-5 and TRBJ2-7; TRBD1 might be the D (6 bases). V was trimmed by 2 bases and J by 0 bases, leaving 8 bases between them. Germline V gene lookup returns CDR1 MNHEY and CDR2 SVGAGI. CDR3 length: 14 residues. The CDR3 sequence is CASSYADSSYEQYF. CDR3 nucleotides: TGTGCCAGCAGTTACGCGGACAGCTCCTACGAGCAGTACTTC.

There are many counts of this clonotype. The rearrangement links TRBV20-1 to TRBJ2-7; D remains unclear. Germline values: CDR1 DFQATT, CDR2 SNEGSKA (reference sequence). V gave up 5 bases and J gave up 1 base, with 12 bases separating them. This CDR3 has 13 residues. The CDR3 DNA follows: TGCAGTGCTTCTATGACTCCGTCCTACGAGCAGTACTTC. Encoded protein: CSASMTPSYEQYF.

This clonotype was detected only a few times. The rearrangement joins TRBV7-2 to TRBJ2-5; D may be TRBD2 (5 bases). The germline V and J ends were trimmed by 4 bases and 4 bases, with 10 bases remaining between them. The CDR3 is 13 residues long. Per germline, CDR1 SGHTA and CDR2 FQGNSA. CDR3 region: CASSYGLRETQYF. CDR3 DNA: TGTGCCAGCAGCTACGGACTGCGAGAGACCCAGTACTTC.

This chain uses TRBV30 with TRBJ2-5; 7 positions match TRBD2. J gave up 5 bases and V 2 bases, and 5 bases lay outside the gene matches. The CDR3 has 13 residues. The germline V gene encodes CDR1 GTSNPN and CDR2 SVGIG (reference sequence). The CDR3 is CAWSKGREETQYF. The CDR3 DNA is TGTGCCTGGAGTAAGGGGAGGGAGGAGACCCAGTACTTC.

This clonotype appeared a few times. V and J are TRBV20-1 and TRBJ2-1; D not certain. From germline, CDR1 is DFQATT and CDR2 SNEGSKA (reference sequence). With 2 bases removed from V and 0 bases from J, the gap between germline ends came to 14 bases. The CDR3 runs to 16 residues. CDR3 in amino acids: CSARIRTLSSYNEQFF. The CDR3 nucleotides read TGCAGTGCTAGAATCCGGACCTTGAGCTCCTACAATGAGCAGTTCTTC.

The sample holds many counts of this clonotype. V is TRBV12-3 or TRBV12-4 and J is TRBJ2-7, with D perhaps matching TRBD2 (6 bases). Trimming took off 3 bases at V and 3 bases at J, with 12 bases between the two ends. The CDR3 is 14 amino acids. In DNA form, the CDR3 reads TGTGCCAGCAGTTTTAGCGGAGCGGGCTACGAGCAGTACTTC. As protein: CASSFSGAGYEQYF.